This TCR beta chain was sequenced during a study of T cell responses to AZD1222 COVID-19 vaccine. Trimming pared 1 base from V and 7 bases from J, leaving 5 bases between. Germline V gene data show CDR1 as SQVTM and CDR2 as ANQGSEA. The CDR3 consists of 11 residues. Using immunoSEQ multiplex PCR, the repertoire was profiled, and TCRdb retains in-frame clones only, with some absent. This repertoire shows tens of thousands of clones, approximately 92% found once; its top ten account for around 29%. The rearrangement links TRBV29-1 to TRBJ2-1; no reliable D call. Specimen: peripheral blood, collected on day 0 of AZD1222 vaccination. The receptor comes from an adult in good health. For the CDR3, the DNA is TGCAGCGTTGAAGGGAGTAATGAGCAGTTCTTC. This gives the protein CSVEGSNEQFF.